This TCR beta chain appears in the sequencing data of a study of blood T cell repertoires in COVID-19. The overall study: Material from acute and convalescent COVID-19 was sourced from the United States, Italy and Spain. Sources were T cells, B-cell-depleted T cells, or PBMCs; the material itself was cDNA or gDNA.

The assay was immunoSEQ multiplex PCR, and TCRdb's table has in-frame clones only and misses some. This sample carries 45,000 to 50,000 clones, 80% to 90% of them seen once, and the ten largest clones take about a third. There are a few counts of this clone. Germline CDR1 is MDHEN and CDR2 is SYDVKM. V was trimmed by 5 bases and J by 6 bases, leaving 16 bases between them. The CDR3 length is 14 residues. In Seattle, patients joined the study during active infection and were tracked longitudinally. This TCR came from a woman at least 80 years old with COVID-19, enrolled during active disease. Sequencing used peripheral blood. This chain connects TRBV28 to TRBJ2-5; D may be TRBD2 (6 bases). The DNA for the CDR3 is TGTGCCAGCAGTCCCGGGGGTGGGAGTAAGACCCAGTACTTC. Its protein is CASSPGGGSKTQYF.